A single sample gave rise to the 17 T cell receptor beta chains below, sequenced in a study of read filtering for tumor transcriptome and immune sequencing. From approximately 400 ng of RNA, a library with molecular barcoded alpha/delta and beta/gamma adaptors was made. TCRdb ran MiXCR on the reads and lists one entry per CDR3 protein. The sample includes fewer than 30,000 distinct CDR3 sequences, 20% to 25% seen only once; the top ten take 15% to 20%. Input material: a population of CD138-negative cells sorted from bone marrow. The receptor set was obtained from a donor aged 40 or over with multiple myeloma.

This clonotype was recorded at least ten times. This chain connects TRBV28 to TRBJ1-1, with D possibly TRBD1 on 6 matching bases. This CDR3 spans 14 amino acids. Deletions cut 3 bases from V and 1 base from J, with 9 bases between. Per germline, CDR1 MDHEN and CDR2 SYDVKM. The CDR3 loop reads CASSFGTQNTEAFF. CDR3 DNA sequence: TGTGCCAGCAGTTTCGGGACACAGAACACTGAAGCTTTCTTT.

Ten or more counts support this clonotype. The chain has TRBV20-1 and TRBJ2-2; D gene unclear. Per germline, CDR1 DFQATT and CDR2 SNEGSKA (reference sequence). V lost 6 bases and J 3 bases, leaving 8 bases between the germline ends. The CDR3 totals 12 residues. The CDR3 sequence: CSAPKDTGELFF. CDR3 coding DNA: TGCAGTGCACCAAAAGACACCGGGGAGCTGTTTTTT.

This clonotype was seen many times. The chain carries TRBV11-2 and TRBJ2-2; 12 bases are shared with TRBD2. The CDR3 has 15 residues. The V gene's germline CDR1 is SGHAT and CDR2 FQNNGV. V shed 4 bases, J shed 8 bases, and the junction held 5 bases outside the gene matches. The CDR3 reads CASSSTTSGSGELFF. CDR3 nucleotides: TGTGCCAGCAGCTCGACGACTAGCGGGAGTGGGGAGCTGTTTTTT.

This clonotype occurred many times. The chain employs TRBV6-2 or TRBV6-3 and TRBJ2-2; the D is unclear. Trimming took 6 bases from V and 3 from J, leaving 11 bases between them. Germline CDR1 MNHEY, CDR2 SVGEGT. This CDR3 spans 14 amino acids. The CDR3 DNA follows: TGTGCCAGCAGGGAAGGGCGATACACCGGGGAGCTGTTTTTT. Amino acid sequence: CASREGRYTGELFF.

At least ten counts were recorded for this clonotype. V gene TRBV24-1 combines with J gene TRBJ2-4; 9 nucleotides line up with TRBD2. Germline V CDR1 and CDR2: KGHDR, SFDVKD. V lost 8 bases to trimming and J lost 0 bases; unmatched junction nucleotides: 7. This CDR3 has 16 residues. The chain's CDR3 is CATTTLAGLAKNIQYF. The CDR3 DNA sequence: TGTGCCACCACCACGCTAGCGGGACTAGCCAAAAACATTCAGTACTTC.

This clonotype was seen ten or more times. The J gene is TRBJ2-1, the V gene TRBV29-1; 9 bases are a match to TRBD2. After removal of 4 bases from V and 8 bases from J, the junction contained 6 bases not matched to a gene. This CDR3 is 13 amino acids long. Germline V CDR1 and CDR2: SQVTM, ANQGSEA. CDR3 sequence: CSVGLAGIYEQFF. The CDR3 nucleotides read TGCAGCGTTGGCCTAGCGGGAATATATGAGCAGTTCTTC.

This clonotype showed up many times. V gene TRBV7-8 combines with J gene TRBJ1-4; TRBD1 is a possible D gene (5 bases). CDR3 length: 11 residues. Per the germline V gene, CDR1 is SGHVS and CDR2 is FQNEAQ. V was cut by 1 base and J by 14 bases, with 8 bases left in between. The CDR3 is CASSLDRNLFF. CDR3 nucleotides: TGTGCCAGCAGCTTAGACAGGAACCTGTTTTTT. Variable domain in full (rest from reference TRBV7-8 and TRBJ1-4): GAGVSQSPRYKVAKRGQDVALRCDPISGHVSLFWYQQALGQGPEFLTYFQNEAQLDKSGLPSDRFFAERPEGSVSTLKIQRTQQEDSAVYLCASSLDRNLFFGSGTQLSVL.

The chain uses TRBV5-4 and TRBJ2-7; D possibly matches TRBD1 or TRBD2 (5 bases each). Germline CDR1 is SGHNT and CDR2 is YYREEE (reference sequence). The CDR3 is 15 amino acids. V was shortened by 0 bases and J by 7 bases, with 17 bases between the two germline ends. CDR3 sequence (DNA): TGTGCCAGCAGCTTGGGAGGGGTCACCCCTTCTGAGCAGTACTTC. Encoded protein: CASSLGGVTPSEQYF. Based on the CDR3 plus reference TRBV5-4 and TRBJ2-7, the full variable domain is ETGVTQSPTHLIKTRGQQVTLRCSSQSGHNTVSWYQQALGQGPQFIFQYYREEENGRGNFPPRFSGLQFPNYSSELNVNALELDDSALYLCASSLGGVTPSEQYFGPGTRLTVT.

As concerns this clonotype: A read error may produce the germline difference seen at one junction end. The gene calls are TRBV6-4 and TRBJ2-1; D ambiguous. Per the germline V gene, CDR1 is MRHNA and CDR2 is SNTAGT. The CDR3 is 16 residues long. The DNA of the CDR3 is TGTGCCATCAGTGACTCTCGTCGGGCCTCCGACAATGAGCAGTTCTTC. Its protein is CAISDSRRASDNEQFF.

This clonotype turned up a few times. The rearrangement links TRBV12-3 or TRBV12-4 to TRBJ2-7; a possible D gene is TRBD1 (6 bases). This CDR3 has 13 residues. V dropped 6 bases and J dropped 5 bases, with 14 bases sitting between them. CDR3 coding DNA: TGTGCCAGCAGCCCGCTCCAGGGGAACGAGCAGTACTTC. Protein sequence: CASSPLQGNEQYF.

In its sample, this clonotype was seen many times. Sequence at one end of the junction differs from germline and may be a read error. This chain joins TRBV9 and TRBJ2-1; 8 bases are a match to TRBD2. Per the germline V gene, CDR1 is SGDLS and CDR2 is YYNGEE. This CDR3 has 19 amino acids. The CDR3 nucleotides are TGTGCCGGCAGCGTAGCTACTAGGGTAGCGGGACTCTCCTACAATGAGCAGTTCTTC. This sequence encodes CAGSVATRVAGLSYNEQFF.

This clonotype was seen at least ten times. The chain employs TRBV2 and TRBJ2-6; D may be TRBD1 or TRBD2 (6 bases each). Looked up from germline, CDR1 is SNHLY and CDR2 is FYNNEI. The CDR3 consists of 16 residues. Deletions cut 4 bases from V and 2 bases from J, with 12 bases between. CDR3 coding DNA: TGTGCCAGCAGTGGGGTAGGGGGGCCTGGGGCCAACGTCCTGACTTTC. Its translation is CASSGVGGPGANVLTF.

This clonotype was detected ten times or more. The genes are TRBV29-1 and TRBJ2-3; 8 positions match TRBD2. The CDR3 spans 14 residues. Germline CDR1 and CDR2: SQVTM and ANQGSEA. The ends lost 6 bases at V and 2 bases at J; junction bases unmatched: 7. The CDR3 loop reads CSVVAGPSTDTQYF. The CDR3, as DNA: TGCAGCGTAGTAGCGGGGCCTTCCACAGATACGCAGTATTTT.

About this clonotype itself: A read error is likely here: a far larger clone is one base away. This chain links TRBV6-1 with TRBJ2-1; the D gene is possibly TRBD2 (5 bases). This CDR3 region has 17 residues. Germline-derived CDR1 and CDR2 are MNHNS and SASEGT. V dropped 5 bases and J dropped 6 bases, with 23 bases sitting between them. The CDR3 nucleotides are TGTGCCAGCAGTCCCCTCGGGGAGCGACCCGCCTGCAATGAGCAGTTCTTC. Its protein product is CASSPLGERPACNEQFF.

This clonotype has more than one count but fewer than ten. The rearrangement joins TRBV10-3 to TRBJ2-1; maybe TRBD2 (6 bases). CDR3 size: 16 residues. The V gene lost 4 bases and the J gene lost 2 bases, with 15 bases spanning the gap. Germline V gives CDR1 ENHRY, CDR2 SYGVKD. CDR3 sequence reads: CAISANSGFPYNEQFF. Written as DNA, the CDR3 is TGTGCCATCAGTGCAAACAGCGGGTTTCCCTACAATGAGCAGTTCTTC.

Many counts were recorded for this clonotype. CDR3 sequence: CASSFGRDQNEKLFF. The CDR3 nucleotides read TGTGCCAGCAGTTTCGGACGGGACCAGAATGAAAAACTGTTTTTT. V usage is TRBV5-6 and J usage is TRBJ1-4; the D gene is possibly TRBD1 (5 bases). The ends were cut back, 5 bases at V and 5 bases at J, with 16 bases in the middle. This CDR3 spans 15 amino acids. Germline values: CDR1 SGHDT, CDR2 YYEEEE.

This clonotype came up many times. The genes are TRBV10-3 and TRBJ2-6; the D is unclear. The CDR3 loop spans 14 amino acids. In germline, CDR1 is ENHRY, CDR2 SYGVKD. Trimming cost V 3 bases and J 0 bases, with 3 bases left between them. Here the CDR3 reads CAISDSSGANVLTF. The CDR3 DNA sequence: TGTGCCATCAGTGACTCCTCTGGGGCCAACGTCCTGACTTTC.